Shown below are 12 T cell receptor beta chains from a single sample sequenced in a study of PD-1 blockade in classical Hodgkin lymphoma. TCRdb's table, derived via immunoSEQ multiplex PCR, lists solely in-frame clones and lacks some. The top ten clones hold about 9.2% of a sample with some 150,000 clones, 78% of them seen once. Every patient experienced relapse after autologous stem cell transplantation, and brentuximab vedotin exposure varied. The input for sequencing was peripheral blood mononuclear cells (PBMCs), taken before the second cycle of nivolumab. Receptors originate from a human donor with classical Hodgkin lymphoma.

The V call is TRBV29-1, the J call TRBJ2-2; maybe TRBD1 (6 bases). This CDR3 comprises 11 residues. Germline CDR1 SQVTM, CDR2 ANQGSEA. Trimming cost V 7 bases and J 6 bases, with 9 bases left between them. The CDR3 reads CSAQGSGELFF. CDR3 DNA sequence: TGCAGCGCCCAGGGGTCCGGGGAGCTGTTTTTT.

This clone has just a few counts. The chain couples TRBV10-3 to TRBJ1-1; 10 positions agree with TRBD1. Germline-derived CDR1 and CDR2 are ENHRY and SYGVKD. The CDR3 has 14 residues. With 11 bases clipped from V and 1 base from J, the junction kept 7 bases outside the gene matches. The CDR3, as DNA: TGTGCCTCCGGGACAGGGGTCCCGAACACTGAAGCTTTCTTT. Translation: CASGTGVPNTEAFF.

The V call is TRBV7-9, the J call TRBJ2-1, with D perhaps matching TRBD1 or TRBD2 (5 bases each). This CDR3 region has 14 residues. V was clipped by 6 bases and J by 4 bases, with 13 bases between them. CDR1 and CDR2 from the germline V gene are SEHNR and FQNEAQ (reference sequence). CDR3 in DNA: TGTGCCAGCAGTCCCCGGGGCACATACAATGAGCAGTTCTTC. Translating it yields CASSPRGTYNEQFF.

The chain combines TRBV30 with TRBJ2-2, with D possibly TRBD1 on 6 matching bases. Germline lookup yields CDR1 GTSNPN and CDR2 SVGIG (reference sequence). The CDR3 totals 14 residues. V was clipped by 4 bases and J by 1 base, with 10 bases between them. CDR3 sequence: CAWIKGVNTGELFF. In DNA, the CDR3 is TGTGCCTGGATCAAGGGGGTGAACACCGGGGAGCTGTTTTTT. Supplemented by reference TRBV30 and TRBJ2-2, the full variable domain reads SQTIHQWPATLVQPVGSPLSLECTVEGTSNPNLYWYRQAAGRGLQLLFYSVGIGQISSEVPQNLSASRPQDRQFILSSKKLLLSDSGFYLCAWIKGVNTGELFFGEGSRLTVL.

V is TRBV30 and J is TRBJ2-2, with D possibly matching TRBD1 (6 bases). The V end lost 3 bases, the J end lost 1 base, and 9 bases lay between the germline ends. Germline V gene lookup returns CDR1 GTSNPN and CDR2 SVGIG (reference sequence). There are 14 residues in the CDR3. The CDR3 is CAWRGDMNTGELFF. CDR3 coding DNA: TGTGCCTGGAGAGGGGACATGAACACCGGGGAGCTGTTTTTT.

The chain is built from TRBV27 and TRBJ2-2, with 13 bases lining up with TRBD2. The CDR3 totals 18 residues. V shed 5 bases, J shed 0 bases, and the junction held 6 bases outside the gene matches. CDR1 is MNHEY and CDR2 is SMNVEV in the germline V gene (reference sequence). CDR3 sequence reads: CASSRWTSGGPNTGELFF. The DNA of the CDR3 is TGTGCCAGCAGTCGATGGACTAGCGGGGGACCGAACACCGGGGAGCTGTTTTTT.

This clone was recorded many times. This chain joins TRBV6-1 and TRBJ1-5; D is ambiguous. The CDR3 sequence is 15 residues long. The germline V gene has CDR1 MNHNS and CDR2 SASEGT. V shed 1 base and J shed 6 bases, with 13 bases lying between them. The CDR3 coding sequence is TGTGCCAGCAGTGAAGGCGCGGGTTGGGGTCAGCCCCAGCATTTT. Protein product: CASSEGAGWGQPQHF.

This clone was seen a single time. This sequence joins TRBV28 and TRBJ2-7; 11 nucleotides align to TRBD2. Looked up from germline, CDR1 is MDHEN and CDR2 is SYDVKM. The V and J ends lost 6 bases and 6 bases, in that order; junction bases with no gene match: 10. This CDR3 spans 15 amino acids. As DNA, the CDR3 is TGTGCCAGCAGGGTTAGCGGGAGGGCCGTAGGCGAGCAGTACTTC. This translates into CASRVSGRAVGEQYF. Full variable domain (remainder filled in from reference TRBV28 and TRBJ2-7): DVKVTQSSRYLVKRTGEKVFLECVQDMDHENMFWYRQDPGLGLRLIYFSYDVKMKEKGDIPEGYSVSREKKERFSLILESASTNQTSMYLCASRVSGRAVGEQYFGPGTRLTVT.

This clone was seen a handful of times. The CDR3 reads CASSLTGGEPQHF. The CDR3 DNA reads as TGTGCCAGCAGCTTAACGGGAGGAGAGCCCCAGCATTTT. The chain employs TRBV7-3 and TRBJ1-5; D unresolved. The CDR3 spans 13 residues. Germline V gives CDR1 SGHTA, CDR2 FQGTGA. Trimming removed 0 bases from V and 8 bases from J, with 8 bases in between.

The chain employs TRBV6-5 and TRBJ2-2; a possible D gene is TRBD2 (5 bases). This CDR3 contains 14 residues. The germline V gene has CDR1 MNHEY and CDR2 SVGAGI. V was shortened by 0 bases and J by 4 bases, with 6 bases between the two germline ends. In DNA, the CDR3 is TGTGCCAGCAGTTACTCGACTATCACCGGGGAGCTGTTTTTT. Translated: CASSYSTITGELFF.

Comment on this clone: The sample holds other DNA sequences that translate to the same CDR3. This chain connects TRBV7-2 to TRBJ2-7, with a tentative D call TRBD1 (6 bases). V gave up 1 base and J gave up 2 bases, with 9 bases separating them. Germline lookup yields CDR1 SGHTA and CDR2 FQGNSA. This CDR3 has 14 residues. The CDR3 spells CASSLVGQTYEQYF. The CDR3 nucleotides are TGTGCCAGCAGCTTAGTCGGACAGACCTACGAGCAGTACTTC. Together with reference TRBV7-2 and TRBJ2-7, the CDR3 gives the full variable domain: GAGVSQSPSNKVTEKGKDVELRCDPISGHTALYWYRQSLGQGLEFLIYFQGNSAPDKSGLPSDRFSAERTGGSVSTLTIQRTQQEDSAVYLCASSLVGQTYEQYFGPGTRLTVT.

V is TRBV6-5 and J is TRBJ2-3; no clear D. Trimming cost V 6 bases and J 1 base, with 14 bases left between them. This CDR3 is 15 amino acids long. CDR1 is MNHEY and CDR2 is SVGAGI in the germline V gene. The CDR3 protein is CASRSGGVGTDTQYF. The CDR3 nucleotides are TGTGCCAGCAGGAGTGGCGGAGTCGGCACAGATACGCAGTATTTT.